One and the same sample provided the 24 T cell receptor beta chains below, sequenced in a study of cytomegalovirus exposure and HLA in healthy donors (dated by TCRdb to 2015 to 2018). Receptor amplification or capture employed the immunoSEQ multiplex PCR assay. As stored in TCRdb, this immuneACCESS dataset retains in-frame rearrangements with V and J assigned. A fraction of the clones does not appear; measured against another copy, unresolved V genes explain less than half of the discrepancy, and the remainder lacks a known reason. The sample contains roughly 150,000 clones, 84% of them found a single time. Roughly a tenth of the sample lies in the top ten. Specimen: PBMCs. The source is a man aged 25 to 40 in good health and CMV-seropositive.

The J gene is TRBJ2-5, the V gene TRBV6-1, with TRBD2 identical over 9 bases. CDR3 length equals 15 residues. V shed 1 base and J 2 bases; nucleotides not matched to a gene: 2. CDR1 is MNHNS, CDR2 SASEGT, per germline. CDR3 sequence: CASSEGAGGQETQYF. The CDR3 region has the DNA TGTGCCAGCAGTGAAGGGGCGGGAGGGCAAGAGACCCAGTACTTC.

The gene calls are TRBV9 and TRBJ1-3; maybe TRBD1 (6 bases). The V end lost 5 bases, the J end lost 4 bases, and 13 bases lay between the germline ends. The germline V gene has CDR1 SGDLS and CDR2 YYNGEE. CDR3 length: 14 amino acids. The CDR3 region is CASSPDRPGNTIYF. The CDR3 coding sequence is TGTGCCAGCAGTCCCGACAGGCCAGGAAACACCATATATTTT.

The chain has TRBV7-9 and TRBJ1-2; a possible D gene is TRBD1 (6 bases). The germline V gene has CDR1 SEHNR and CDR2 FQNEAQ (reference sequence). This CDR3 is 13 amino acids long. Trimming cost V 6 bases and J 2 bases, with 10 bases left between them. For the CDR3, the DNA is TGTGCCAGCAGTTACAGGGAGAACTATGGCTACACCTTC. Protein sequence: CASSYRENYGYTF.

The J gene is TRBJ2-1, the V gene TRBV9; 7 bases match TRBD1. This CDR3 comprises 15 residues. The germline V gene has CDR1 SGDLS and CDR2 YYNGEE. V shed 0 bases, J shed 7 bases, and the junction held 7 bases outside the gene matches. CDR3: CASSVAGSRGNEQFF. In DNA, the CDR3 is TGTGCCAGCAGCGTAGCAGGGTCCAGGGGGAATGAGCAGTTCTTC.

V gene TRBV21-1 combines with J gene TRBJ1-6. TRBV21-1 is a pseudogene. The CDR3 extends over 18 amino acids. The CDR3 sequence: CASSKTALCGAANSPLHF. The CDR3 DNA reads TGTGCCAGCAGCAAAACGGCTTTGTGCGGTGCTGCAAATTCACCCCTCCACTTT.

The chain is built from TRBV15 and TRBJ2-2, with D maybe TRBD2 (6 bases). The CDR3 sequence is 13 residues long. CDR1 is LNHNV and CDR2 is YYDKDF in the germline V gene (reference sequence). V lost 6 bases to trimming and J lost 7 bases, with 12 bases between them. The CDR3 nucleotides are TGTGCCACCAGTGAAGGGAGGCACGGGGAGCTGTTTTTT. Residues: CATSEGRHGELFF.

The CDR3 sequence: CASSSLAASWGYTF. As DNA, the CDR3 is TGTGCCAGCAGCTCGTTAGCCGCCTCTTGGGGCTACACCTTC. V is TRBV5-6 and J is TRBJ1-2; no firm D call. Germline assignment: CDR1 SGHDT and CDR2 YYEEEE. There are 14 residues in the CDR3. Trimming took 3 bases from V and 8 from J, leaving 17 bases between them.

The J gene is TRBJ1-2, the V gene TRBV5-6; D may be TRBD1 (6 bases). The CDR3 runs 14 residues. Germline loops: CDR1 SGHDT, CDR2 YYEEEE. Trimming took off 6 bases at V and 4 bases at J, with 16 bases between the two ends. This CDR3 reads CASTLGTGSYGYTF. DNA for the CDR3: TGTGCCAGCACCTTAGGAACAGGGAGCTATGGCTACACCTTC.

The V and J genes are TRBV7-9 and TRBJ1-4; D remains ambiguous. This CDR3 region has 15 residues. V lost 4 bases and J 5 bases, leaving 14 bases between the germline ends. Germline V gene sequence: CDR1 SEHNR, CDR2 FQNEAQ (reference sequence). CDR3 nucleotide sequence: TGTGCCAGCAGCTCATTGGGCATCCAAAATGAAAAACTGTTTTTT. It translates to CASSSLGIQNEKLFF.

This chain links TRBV19 with TRBJ1-2; D unresolved. Germline loops: CDR1 LNHDA, CDR2 SQIVND (reference sequence). This CDR3 is built from 14 residues. Trimming left V 3 bases short and J 8 bases short, with 16 bases between. CDR3 protein: CASSIRGAGGGYTF. The CDR3 DNA sequence: TGTGCCAGTAGTATCAGAGGTGCGGGTGGAGGCTACACCTTC.

CDR3 sequence: CSVFLQGQAQHF. In DNA, the CDR3 is TGCAGCGTTTTTCTTCAGGGGCAGGCCCAGCATTTT. This rearrangement joins TRBV29-1 to TRBJ1-5; a weak D match, TRBD1 (6 bases). Per the germline V gene, CDR1 is SQVTM and CDR2 is ANQGSEA. The CDR3 sequence is 12 residues long. Trimming took 5 bases from V and 11 from J, leaving 16 bases between them.

The V gene is TRBV7-2, the J gene TRBJ1-2, with 9 bases identical to TRBD1. The germline V gene encodes CDR1 SGHTA and CDR2 FQGNSA. This CDR3 has 16 residues. The V and J ends lost 2 bases and 5 bases, in that order; junction bases with no gene match: 9. The CDR3 is CASSLSSRTGAYGYTF. The CDR3 DNA sequence: TGTGCCAGCAGCTTAAGTTCCAGGACAGGGGCATATGGCTACACCTTC. The full variable domain, its missing parts supplied by reference TRBV7-2 and TRBJ1-2, is GAGVSQSPSNKVTEKGKDVELRCDPISGHTALYWYRQSLGQGLEFLIYFQGNSAPDKSGLPSDRFSAERTGGSVSTLTIQRTQQEDSAVYLCASSLSSRTGAYGYTFGSGTRLTVV.

The chain joins TRBV19 to TRBJ1-4; TRBD1 might be the D (5 bases). The germline CDR1 and CDR2 sequences are LNHDA and SQIVND (reference sequence). The CDR3 runs 13 residues. V was cut by 6 bases and J by 5 bases, with 10 bases left in between. CDR3 in amino acids: CASSETVNEKLFF. The CDR3 DNA follows: TGTGCCAGTAGCGAGACAGTCAATGAAAAACTGTTTTTT.

The rearrangement links TRBV7-6 to TRBJ1-3; unclear D gene. This CDR3 contains 13 residues. Trimming took off 2 bases at V and 7 bases at J, with 9 bases between the two ends. CDR1 is SGHVS, CDR2 FNYEAQ, per germline. The CDR3 nucleotides read TGTGCCAGCAGCTTATCCGGGTATAACACCATATATTTT. Amino acids: CASSLSGYNTIYF.

The chain carries TRBV19 and TRBJ2-3; D gene ambiguous. The ends were cut back, 2 bases at V and 4 bases at J, with 13 bases in the middle. The CDR3 is 15 amino acids. Germline V gene data show CDR1 as LNHDA and CDR2 as SQIVND (reference sequence). The DNA for the CDR3 is TGTGCCAGTAGTATAAGCGAGTTTTCGGCAGATACGCAGTATTTT. Its translation is CASSISEFSADTQYF.

V and J are TRBV5-1 and TRBJ1-6; TRBD1 might be the D (6 bases). The CDR3 sequence is 11 residues long. Trimming left V 5 bases short and J 14 bases short, with 11 bases between. Germline loops: CDR1 SGHRS, CDR2 YFSETQ. CDR3 amino acids: CASRQGGTLHF. Here the CDR3 DNA reads TGCGCCAGCAGACAGGGTGGCACCCTCCACTTT.

As concerns this clone: In the same sample, other DNA sequences code for this CDR3. The genes are TRBV9 and TRBJ2-6; 7 bases map to TRBD1. Germline CDR1 SGDLS, CDR2 YYNGEE. The junction had 0 bases not matched to a gene; V was cut back by 2 bases and J by 1 base. There are 15 residues in the CDR3. The chain's CDR3 is CASSVTGSGANVLTF. The CDR3 region has the DNA TGTGCCAGCAGCGTGACAGGGTCTGGGGCCAACGTCCTGACTTTC. Together with reference TRBV9 and TRBJ2-6, the CDR3 gives the full variable domain: DSGVTQTPKHLITATGQRVTLRCSPRSGDLSVYWYQQSLDQGLQFLIQYYNGEERAKGNILERFSAQQFPDLHSELNLSSLELGDSALYFCASSVTGSGANVLTFGAGSRLTVL.

The sample holds one count of this clone. The chain uses TRBV5-1 and TRBJ2-7, with TRBD2 identical over 7 bases. The germline gives CDR1 SGHRS, CDR2 YFSETQ. The CDR3 sequence is 13 residues long. With V trimmed by 8 bases and J by 5 bases, 10 bases remained unmatched. The CDR3 region is CASSPERDHEQYF. The CDR3 nucleotides read TGCGCCAGTTCTCCAGAGCGGGACCACGAGCAGTACTTC.

The rearrangement joins TRBV9 to TRBJ1-1; 7 nucleotides align to TRBD1. Germline V gives CDR1 SGDLS, CDR2 YYNGEE. The CDR3 covers 13 residues. The V segment lost 0 bases and the J segment 4 bases; nucleotides outside the gene matches: 0. The CDR3 is CASSVGTGTEAFF. The DNA of the CDR3 is TGTGCCAGCAGCGTAGGGACAGGCACTGAAGCTTTCTTT.

The V call is TRBV18, the J call TRBJ2-1; a possible D gene is TRBD2 (6 bases). CDR3 size: 14 residues. The germline V gene has CDR1 KGHSH and CDR2 LQKENI. Deletions cut 5 bases from V and 0 bases from J, with 8 bases between. DNA of the CDR3: TGTGCCAGCTCAACCGGGGGCTCCTACAATGAGCAGTTCTTC. Amino acid sequence: CASSTGGSYNEQFF.

The V call is TRBV5-4, the J call TRBJ2-3; 10 bases fit TRBD2. Germline V CDR1 and CDR2: SGHNT, YYREEE (reference sequence). The CDR3 is 16 residues long. V shed 4 bases and J 0 bases; nucleotides not matched to a gene: 5. For the CDR3, the DNA is TGTGCCAGCAGCCCCCCGACTAGCGGGAGCACAGATACGCAGTATTTT. Its protein product is CASSPPTSGSTDTQYF.

This chain joins TRBV11-3 and TRBJ2-7; D possibly corresponds to TRBD1 (5 bases). Trimming removed 5 bases from V and 0 bases from J, with 8 bases in between. The CDR3 spans 13 residues. CDR1 is SGHNT and CDR2 is YENEEA in the germline V gene. In nucleotides, the CDR3 is TGTGCCAGCAGCGGACACGACTCCTACGAGCAGTACTTC. Translating gives CASSGHDSYEQYF.

The V and J genes are TRBV6-1 and TRBJ1-2; D possibly corresponds to TRBD1 (5 bases). Germline lookup yields CDR1 MNHNS and CDR2 SASEGT. V was shortened by 7 bases and J by 3 bases, with 9 bases between the two germline ends. The CDR3 runs 12 residues. The CDR3 nucleotides are TGTGCCAGCAATCCGACAGACTATGGCTACACCTTC. Amino acid sequence: CASNPTDYGYTF.

This clone has just a few counts. This chain links TRBV2 with TRBJ2-3; no definite D call. Germline CDR1 is SNHLY and CDR2 is FYNNEI. CDR3 length equals 14 residues. Between the trimmed V and J ends, which lost 2 bases and 3 bases, there was a span of 9 bases. The CDR3: CASSERAPTDTQYF. CDR3 bases: TGTGCCAGCAGTGAACGAGCCCCAACAGATACGCAGTATTTT.